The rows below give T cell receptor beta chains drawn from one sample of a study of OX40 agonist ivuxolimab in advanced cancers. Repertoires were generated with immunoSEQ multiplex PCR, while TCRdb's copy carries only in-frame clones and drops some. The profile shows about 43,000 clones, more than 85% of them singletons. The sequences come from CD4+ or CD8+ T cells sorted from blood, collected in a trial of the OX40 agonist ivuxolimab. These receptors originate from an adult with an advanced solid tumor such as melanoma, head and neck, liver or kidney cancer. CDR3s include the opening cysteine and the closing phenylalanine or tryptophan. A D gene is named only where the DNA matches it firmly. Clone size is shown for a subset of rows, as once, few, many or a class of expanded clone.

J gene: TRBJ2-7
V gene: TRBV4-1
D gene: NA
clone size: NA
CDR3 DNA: TGCGCCAGCAGCCCGTCACCGGGGAGAGGGTACGAGCAGTACTTC
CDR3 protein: CASSPSPGRGYEQYF

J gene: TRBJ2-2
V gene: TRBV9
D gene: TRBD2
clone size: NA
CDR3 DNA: TGTGCCAGCAGCGTAGGGCGGGAGTGGGCCGGGGAGCTGTTTTTT
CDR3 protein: CASSVGREWAGELFF

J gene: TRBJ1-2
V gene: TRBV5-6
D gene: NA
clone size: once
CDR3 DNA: TGTGCCAGCAGCTTAGGCCAGCTCTACACCTTC
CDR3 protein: CASSLGQLYTF

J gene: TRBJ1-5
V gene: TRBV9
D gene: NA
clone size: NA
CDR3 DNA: TGTGCCAGCAGCTCCACGGGGGGGTCCAGTCAGCCCCAGCATTTT
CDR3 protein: CASSSTGGSSQPQHF

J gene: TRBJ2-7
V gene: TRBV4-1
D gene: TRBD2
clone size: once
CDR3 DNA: TGCGCCAGCAGCCAAGACAGGGGACTAGCGGAGTCCTACGAGCAGTACTTC
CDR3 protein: CASSQDRGLAESYEQYF

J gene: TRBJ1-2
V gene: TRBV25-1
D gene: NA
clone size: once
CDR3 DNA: TGTGCCAGCAGTGACTCGGGGCTCTATGGCTACACCTTC
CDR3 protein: CASSDSGLYGYTF

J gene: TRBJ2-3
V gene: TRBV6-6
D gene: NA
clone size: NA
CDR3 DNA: TGTGCCAGCAGTCTCCGGGCAGCTAGCACAGATACGCAGTATTTT
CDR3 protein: CASSLRAASTDTQYF

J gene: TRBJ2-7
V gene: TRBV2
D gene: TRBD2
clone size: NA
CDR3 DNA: TGTGCCAGCAGTGAAGAAGGTAGCGGGTACGAGCAGTACTTC
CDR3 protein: CASSEEGSGYEQYF

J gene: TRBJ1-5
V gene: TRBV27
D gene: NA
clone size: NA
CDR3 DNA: TGTGCCAGCAGTTTGGCAGGGCGGGATCAGCCCCAGCATTTT
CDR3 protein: CASSLAGRDQPQHF

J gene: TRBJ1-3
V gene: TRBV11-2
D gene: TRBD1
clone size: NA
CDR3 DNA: TGTGCCAGCAGCTTTACCGGGACAGGGGGAAACACCATATATTTT
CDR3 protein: CASSFTGTGGNTIYF

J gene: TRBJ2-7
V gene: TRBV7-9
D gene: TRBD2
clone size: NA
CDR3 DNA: TGTGCCAGCAGCTTAGCGGCGGGGGTAAACTACGAGCAGTACTTC
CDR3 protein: CASSLAAGVNYEQYF

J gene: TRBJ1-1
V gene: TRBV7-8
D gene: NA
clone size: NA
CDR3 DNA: TGTGCCAGCAGCTTAGGGGCAAGACTGAACACTGAAGCTTTCTTT
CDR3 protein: CASSLGARLNTEAFF

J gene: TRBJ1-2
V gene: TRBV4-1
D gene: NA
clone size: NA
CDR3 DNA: TGCGCCAGCAGCCAAGATTATAAGAGAGTGCACTATGGCTACACCTTC
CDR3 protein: CASSQDYKRVHYGYTF

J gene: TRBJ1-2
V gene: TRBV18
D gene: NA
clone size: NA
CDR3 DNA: TGTGCCAGCTCACTTAGTATAGTCTATGGCTACACCTTC
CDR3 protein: CASSLSIVYGYTF

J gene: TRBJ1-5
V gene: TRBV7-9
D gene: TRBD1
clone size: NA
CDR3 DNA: TGTGCCGGTGGACAGGGCAATCAGCCCCAGCATTTT
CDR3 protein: CAGGQGNQPQHF

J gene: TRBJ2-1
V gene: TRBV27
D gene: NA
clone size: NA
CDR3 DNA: TGTGCCAGCACCCAGGGCCATGAGCAGTTCTTC
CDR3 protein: CASTQGHEQFF

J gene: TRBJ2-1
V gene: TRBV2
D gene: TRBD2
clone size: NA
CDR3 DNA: TGTGCCAGCAGTGAAGTCCTTAGCGGGAGTTATGAGCAGTTCTTC
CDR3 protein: CASSEVLSGSYEQFF

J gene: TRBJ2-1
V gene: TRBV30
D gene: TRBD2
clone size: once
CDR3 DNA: TGTGCCTGGAGTCCTCGGACTAGCGGTGTGTACAATGAGCAGTTCTTC
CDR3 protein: CAWSPRTSGVYNEQFF

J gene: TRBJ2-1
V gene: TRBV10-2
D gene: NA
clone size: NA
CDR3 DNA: TGCGCCAGCAGTCAGGACTACCGATCCTACAATGAGCAGTTCTTC
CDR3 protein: CASSQDYRSYNEQFF

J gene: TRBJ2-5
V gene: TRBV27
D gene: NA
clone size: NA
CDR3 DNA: TGTGCCAGCAGGCAAGGGGGGGCGCAAAAGACCCAGTACTTC
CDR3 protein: CASRQGGAQKTQYF

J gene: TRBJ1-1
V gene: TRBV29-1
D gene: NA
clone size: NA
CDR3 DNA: TGCAGCGTTGAAGGGCAGGGGCGGCTGACGAACACTGAAGCTTTCTTT
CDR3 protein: CSVEGQGRLTNTEAFF

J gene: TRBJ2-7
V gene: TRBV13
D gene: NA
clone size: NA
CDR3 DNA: TGTGCCAGCAGCTTAGGGGGCGGGGCCTACGAGCAGTACTTC
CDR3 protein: CASSLGGGAYEQYF

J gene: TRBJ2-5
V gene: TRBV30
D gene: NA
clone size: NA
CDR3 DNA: TGTGCCTGGAGTGTATTTCGACACATTTACCAAGAGACCCAGTACTTC
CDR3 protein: CAWSVFRHIYQETQYF

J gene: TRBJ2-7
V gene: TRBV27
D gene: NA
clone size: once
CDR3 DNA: TGTGCCAGCTCGCCCCGGGCCCCGACTCCCTACGAGCAGTACTTC
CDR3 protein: CASSPRAPTPYEQYF

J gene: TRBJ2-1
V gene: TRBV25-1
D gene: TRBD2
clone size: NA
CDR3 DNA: TGTGCCAGCAGTGAATACGGGACTAACAGCCCCCGGTACAATGAGCAGTTCTTC
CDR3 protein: CASSEYGTNSPRYNEQFF

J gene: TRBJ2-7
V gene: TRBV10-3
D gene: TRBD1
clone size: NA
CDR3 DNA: TGTGCCATCAGAACAGGGGGCTACGAGCAGTACTTC
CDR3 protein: CAIRTGGYEQYF

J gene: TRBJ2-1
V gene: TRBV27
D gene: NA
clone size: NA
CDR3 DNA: TGTGCCAGCAGTTTATCGAACAATGAGCAGTTCTTC
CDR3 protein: CASSLSNNEQFF

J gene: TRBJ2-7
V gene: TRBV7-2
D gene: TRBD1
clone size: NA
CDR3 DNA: TGTGCCAGCAACTCGATGGACAGGGGTGAGCAGTACTTC
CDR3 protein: CASNSMDRGEQYF

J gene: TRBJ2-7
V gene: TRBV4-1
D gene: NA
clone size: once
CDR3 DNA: TGCGCCAGCAGCCAAGAGGGACTGTTCTACGAGCAGTACTTC
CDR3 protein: CASSQEGLFYEQYF

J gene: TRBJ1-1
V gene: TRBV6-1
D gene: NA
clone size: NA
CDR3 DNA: TGTGCCAGCAGTGGTCGCGCGGGGGTTACTGAAGCTTTCTTT
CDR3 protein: CASSGRAGVTEAFF

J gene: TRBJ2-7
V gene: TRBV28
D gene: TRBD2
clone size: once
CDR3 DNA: TGTGCCAGCAGTTCCACCGGGACTAGGGTCTACGAGCAGTACTTC
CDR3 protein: CASSSTGTRVYEQYF

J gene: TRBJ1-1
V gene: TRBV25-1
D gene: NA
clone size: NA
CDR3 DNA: TGTGCCTCCAGGACCGGTACTGAAGCTTTCTTT
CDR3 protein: CASRTGTEAFF

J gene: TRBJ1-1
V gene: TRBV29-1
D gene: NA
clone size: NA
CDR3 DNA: TGCAGCGTTTTGGGGCGAGAAGCTTTCTTT
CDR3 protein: CSVLGREAFF

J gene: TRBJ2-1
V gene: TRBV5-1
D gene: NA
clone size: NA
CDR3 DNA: TGCGCCAGCAGCTTGCGGGGGTCCTACAATGAGCAGTTCTTC
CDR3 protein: CASSLRGSYNEQFF

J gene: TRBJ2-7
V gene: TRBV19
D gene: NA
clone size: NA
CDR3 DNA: TGTGCCAGTTCGGCGGGGTTGTCCTACGAGCAGTACTTC
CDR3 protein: CASSAGLSYEQYF

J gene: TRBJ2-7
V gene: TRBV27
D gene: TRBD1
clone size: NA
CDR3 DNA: TGTGCCAGCACCCCCTACCGGGACAGGCTAACCTACGAGCAGTACTTC
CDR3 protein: CASTPYRDRLTYEQYF

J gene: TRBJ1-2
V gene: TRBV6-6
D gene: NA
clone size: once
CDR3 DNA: TGTGCCAGCTTTGGCGACGGGGCAGTCGGCTACACCTTC
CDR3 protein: CASFGDGAVGYTF

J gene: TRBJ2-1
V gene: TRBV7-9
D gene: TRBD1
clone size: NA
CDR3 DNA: TGTGCCAGCAGCTTACAGGGGGACCCACAGTTCTTC
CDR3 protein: CASSLQGDPQFF

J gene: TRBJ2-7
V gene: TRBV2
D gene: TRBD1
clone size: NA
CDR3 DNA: TGTGCCAGCAGTTTACAGGGGGGAAACTACGAGCAGTACTTC
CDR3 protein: CASSLQGGNYEQYF

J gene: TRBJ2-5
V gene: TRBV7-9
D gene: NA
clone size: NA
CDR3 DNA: TGTGCCAGCAGCGGCCAGGGGACTCCAGAGGCGGAGACCCAGTACTTC
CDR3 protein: CASSGQGTPEAETQYF

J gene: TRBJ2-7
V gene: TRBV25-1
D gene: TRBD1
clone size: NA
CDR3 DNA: TGTGCCAGCAGTGCTAGATATGGGACAGGCCACGGGTACGAGCAGTACTTC
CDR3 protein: CASSARYGTGHGYEQYF

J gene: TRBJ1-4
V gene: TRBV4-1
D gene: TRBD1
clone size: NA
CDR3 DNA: TGCGCCAGCAGCCAAATTGACAGGGATGGGGAAAAACTGTTTTTT
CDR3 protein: CASSQIDRDGEKLFF

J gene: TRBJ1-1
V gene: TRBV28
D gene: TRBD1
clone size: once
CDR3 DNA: TGTGCCAGCAGTTTATGGACAGGGGAATTGAACACTGAAGCTTTCTTT
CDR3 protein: CASSLWTGELNTEAFF

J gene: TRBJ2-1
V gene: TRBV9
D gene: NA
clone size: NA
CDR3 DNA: TGTGCCAGCAGCGTAGGTGGGGTGAATGAGCAGTTCTTC
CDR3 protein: CASSVGGVNEQFF

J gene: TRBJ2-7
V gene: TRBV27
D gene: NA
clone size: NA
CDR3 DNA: TGTGCCAGCAGTTCGCCCCGTGGGACCTACGAGCAGTACTTC
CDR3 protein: CASSSPRGTYEQYF

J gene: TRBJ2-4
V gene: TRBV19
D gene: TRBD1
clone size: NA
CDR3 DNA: TGTGCCAGTAGTCTGGGACAGCTAGCCAAAAACATTCAGTACTTC
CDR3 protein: CASSLGQLAKNIQYF

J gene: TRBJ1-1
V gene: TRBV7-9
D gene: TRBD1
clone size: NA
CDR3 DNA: TGTGCCAGCAGCCTAGGGACAGGGGGGGTCACTGAAGCTTTCTTT
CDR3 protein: CASSLGTGGVTEAFF

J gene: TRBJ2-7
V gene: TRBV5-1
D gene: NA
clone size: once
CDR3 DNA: TGCGCCAGCAGCTTCCGGGACTCCTCATCCTACGAGCAGTACTTC
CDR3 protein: CASSFRDSSSYEQYF

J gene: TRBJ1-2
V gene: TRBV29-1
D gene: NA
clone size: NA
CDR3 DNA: TGCAGCGTTGAAGATCGACAGACACCGAACGGGGGCTACACCTTC
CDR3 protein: CSVEDRQTPNGGYTF

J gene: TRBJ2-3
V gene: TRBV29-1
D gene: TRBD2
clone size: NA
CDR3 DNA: TGCAGCGTAGAAGGGCGGGGGGGGCGCGGCGATACGCAGTATTTT
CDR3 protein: CSVEGRGGRGDTQYF

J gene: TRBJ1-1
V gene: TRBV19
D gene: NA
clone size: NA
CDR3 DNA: TGTGCCAGTAGTATCTTCTTATCCGCAGGACGGAGAACTGAAGCTTTCTTT
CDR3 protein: CASSIFLSAGRRTEAFF

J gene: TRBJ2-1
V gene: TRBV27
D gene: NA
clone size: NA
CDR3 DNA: TGTGCCATCGGAGACCGGGGCAATGAGCAGTTCTTC
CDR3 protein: CAIGDRGNEQFF